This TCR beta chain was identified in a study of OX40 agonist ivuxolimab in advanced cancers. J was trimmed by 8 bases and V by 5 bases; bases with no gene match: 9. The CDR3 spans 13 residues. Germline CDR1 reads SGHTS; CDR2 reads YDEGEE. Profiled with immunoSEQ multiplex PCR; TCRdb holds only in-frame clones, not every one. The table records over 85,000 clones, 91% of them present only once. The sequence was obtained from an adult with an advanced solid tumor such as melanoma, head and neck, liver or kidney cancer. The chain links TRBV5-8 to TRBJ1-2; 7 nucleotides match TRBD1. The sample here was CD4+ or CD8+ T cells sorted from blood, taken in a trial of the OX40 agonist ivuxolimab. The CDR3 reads CASRARDSRGYTF. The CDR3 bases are TGTGCCAGCAGGGCCAGGGACAGCCGAGGCTACACCTTC. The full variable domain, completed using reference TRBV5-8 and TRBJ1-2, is EAGVTQSPTHLIKTRGQQATLRCSPISGHTSVYWYQQALGLGLQFLLWYDEGEERNRGNFPPRFSGRQFPNYSSELNVNALELEDSALYLCASRARDSRGYTFGSGTRLTVV.